These 11 T cell receptor beta chains were sequenced from one sample in a study of blood T cell repertoires in COVID-19. Sequenced by immunoSEQ multiplex PCR; TCRdb stores in-frame clones only, minus some. The table includes some 350,000 clones, approximately 92% detected once. The sample taken for sequencing was PBMCs or T cells enriched from blood (not recorded which). These receptors came from a man aged 18 to 30 who had recovered from COVID-19.

The chain couples TRBV7-6 to TRBJ2-1; a weak D match, TRBD2 (6 bases). Germline loops: CDR1 SGHVS, CDR2 FNYEAQ. The CDR3 sequence is 15 residues long. The V end was cut by 5 bases, the J end by 8 bases, with 19 bases between. CDR3 coding DNA: TGTGCCAGCAGCCAGTCAGGAGGGCCGGTGGATGAGCAGTTCTTC. Translated, it gives CASSQSGGPVDEQFF.

The rearrangement uses TRBV27 and TRBJ2-1; 9 bases map to TRBD2. CDR1 and CDR2 (germline): MNHEY, SMNVEV (reference sequence). The V segment lost 5 bases and the J segment 7 bases; nucleotides outside the gene matches: 3. This CDR3 spans 13 amino acids. The CDR3 is CASSDSGRNEQFF. CDR3 nucleotides: TGTGCCAGCAGTGACAGCGGGAGGAATGAGCAGTTCTTC.

V is TRBV27 and J is TRBJ1-5; 8 positions agree with TRBD1. The junction had 4 bases not matched to a gene; V was cut back by 4 bases and J by 5 bases. CDR1 and CDR2 from the germline V gene are MNHEY and SMNVEV (reference sequence). The CDR3 spans 14 residues. CDR3 DNA: TGTGCCAGCAGTTCCGGACAGGGAGATCAGCCCCAGCATTTT. It yields the protein CASSSGQGDQPQHF.

CDR3 sequence reads: CASSYRDTSYEQYF. As DNA, the CDR3 is TGTGCCAGCTCTTACCGGGACACCTCCTACGAGCAGTACTTC. This chain joins TRBV6-5 and TRBJ2-7, with a possible D match to TRBD1 (6 bases). Germline CDR1 is MNHEY and CDR2 is SVGAGI. Trimming left V 8 bases short and J 0 bases short, with 14 bases between. The CDR3 consists of 14 residues.

A few counts support this clone. The chain is built from TRBV9 and TRBJ2-7; perhaps TRBD2 as D (7 bases). From germline, CDR1 is SGDLS and CDR2 YYNGEE. Trimming removed 0 bases at V and 1 base at J, with 14 bases between. This CDR3 spans 16 amino acids. The chain's CDR3 is CASSVEGGGPSYEQYF. Here the CDR3 DNA reads TGTGCCAGCAGCGTAGAGGGAGGGGGGCCATCCTACGAGCAGTACTTC.

The rearrangement links TRBV11-3 to TRBJ1-2; 10 positions match TRBD1. Losses at the gene ends were 3 bases for V and 6 bases for J; bases not matched to a gene: 1. The CDR3 is 13 residues long. CDR1 is SGHNT, CDR2 YENEEA, per germline. DNA of the CDR3: TGTGCCAGCAGCTTCGGGACAGGGGATGGCTACACCTTC. Protein: CASSFGTGDGYTF.

The J gene is TRBJ1-2, the V gene TRBV6-1; 7 nucleotides match TRBD1. CDR1 is MNHNS, CDR2 SASEGT, per germline. The ends lost 2 bases at V and 5 bases at J; junction bases unmatched: 8. The CDR3 runs 15 residues. The DNA of the CDR3 is TGTGCCAGCAGTGAACCGGGACAGTTACCTTATGGCTACACCTTC. This gives the protein CASSEPGQLPYGYTF.

The CDR3 reads CASSSLQGARGDTQYF. The CDR3 DNA reads TGCGCCAGCAGCTCGTTACAGGGGGCTCGTGGAGATACGCAGTATTTT. The chain carries TRBV5-1 and TRBJ2-3; 9 bases match TRBD1. CDR3 length equals 16 residues. Germline trimming cut 3 bases from V and 5 bases from J; bases unmatched to any gene: 10. From germline, CDR1 is SGHRS and CDR2 YFSETQ.

This chain joins TRBV5-1 and TRBJ2-3, with D perhaps matching TRBD2 (6 bases). Trimming removed 3 bases at V and 2 bases at J, with 10 bases between. The germline gives CDR1 SGHRS, CDR2 YFSETQ. The CDR3 totals 14 residues. DNA of the CDR3: TGCGCCAGCAGCTCGGGACTTCCCACAGATACGCAGTATTTT. Translated, it gives CASSSGLPTDTQYF.

This chain links TRBV28 with TRBJ2-7; 8 nucleotides match TRBD1. CDR3 length: 20 residues. Per germline, CDR1 MDHEN and CDR2 SYDVKM. Trimming removed 6 bases from V and 2 bases from J; junction bases left unmatched: 24. The CDR3 DNA follows: TGTGCCAGCAGGGACCACGATGGGGACACCCAGGGGGCTTTAACCTACGAGCAGTACTTC. This encodes CASRDHDGDTQGALTYEQYF. Together with reference TRBV28 and TRBJ2-7, the CDR3 gives the full variable domain: DVKVTQSSRYLVKRTGEKVFLECVQDMDHENMFWYRQDPGLGLRLIYFSYDVKMKEKGDIPEGYSVSREKKERFSLILESASTNQTSMYLCASRDHDGDTQGALTYEQYFGPGTRLTVT.

The V gene is TRBV7-2, the J gene TRBJ1-1; 7 bases fit TRBD1. CDR3 length: 16 amino acids. Trimming removed 3 bases from V and 5 bases from J; junction bases left unmatched: 12. Germline values: CDR1 SGHTA, CDR2 FQGNSA. The CDR3 DNA reads as TGTGCCAGCAGCTTCCTCTCCCAGGGGGGACGGACTGAAGCTTTCTTT. Protein sequence: CASSFLSQGGRTEAFF.